The clone carrying this TCR beta chain occurred once. Its antigen is not identified. The repertoire was sequenced with immunoSEQ multiplex PCR; TCRdb's copy has only in-frame clones and lacks some. Altogether some 110,000 clones are present, approximately 90% being singletons, with the ten largest covering approximately 0.18%. This CDR3 comprises 13 residues. Germline loops: CDR1 MNHEY, CDR2 SMNVEV (reference sequence). Trimming cost V 5 bases and J 9 bases, with 16 bases left between them. The data originate from a study of graft-versus-host responses after intestinal transplantation. Findings of the study overall: Recipient marrow held GvH clones, some first seen in ileum or blood.

The rearrangement joins TRBV27 to TRBJ1-1, with a possible D match to TRBD1 (5 bases). Sequenced here: unstimulated CD4+ T cells sorted from spleen or lymph node cells, sampled before intestinal transplant. The origin of this receptor is a human donor who received an intestinal transplant. The chain's CDR3 is CASSPPQGWKAFF. Here the CDR3 DNA reads TGTGCCAGCAGTCCCCCCCAGGGATGGAAAGCTTTCTTT.